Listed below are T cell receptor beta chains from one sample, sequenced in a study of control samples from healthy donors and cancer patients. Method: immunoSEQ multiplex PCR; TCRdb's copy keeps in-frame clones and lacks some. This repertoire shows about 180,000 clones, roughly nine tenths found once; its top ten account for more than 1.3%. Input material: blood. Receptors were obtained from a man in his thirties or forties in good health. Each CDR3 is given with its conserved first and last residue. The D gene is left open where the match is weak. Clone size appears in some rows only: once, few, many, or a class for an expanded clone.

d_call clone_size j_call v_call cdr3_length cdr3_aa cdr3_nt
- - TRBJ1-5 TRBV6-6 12 CASSYTNQPQHF TGTGCCAGCAGTTACACTAATCAGCCCCAGCATTTT
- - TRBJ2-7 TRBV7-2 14 CASSPRTAPYEQYF TGTGCCAGCAGCCCCCGGACAGCGCCCTACGAGCAGTACTTC
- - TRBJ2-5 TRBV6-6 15 CASSFLRGKEETQYF TGTGCCAGCAGTTTCCTCAGGGGTAAGGAAGAGACCCAGTACTTC
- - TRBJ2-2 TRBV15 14 CATSRGGVGGELFF TGTGCCACCAGCAGAGGAGGGGTCGGCGGGGAGCTGTTTTTT
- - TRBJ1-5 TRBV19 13 CASSPADMRPQHF TGTGCCAGTAGCCCAGCGGACATGAGGCCCCAGCATTTT
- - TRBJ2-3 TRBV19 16 CASRGRGRGGADTQYF TGTGCCAGTCGAGGCAGGGGGCGCGGGGGGGCAGATACGCAGTATTTT
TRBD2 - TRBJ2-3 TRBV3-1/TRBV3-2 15 CASSPSGGALDTQYF TGTGCCAGCAGCCCTAGCGGAGGGGCCTTAGATACGCAGTATTTT
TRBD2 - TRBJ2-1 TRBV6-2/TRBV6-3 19 CASSYSNFATSGRYNEQFF TGTGCCAGCAGTTACTCGAATTTCGCAACTAGCGGGCGCTACAATGAGCAGTTCTTC
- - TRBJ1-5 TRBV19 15 CASSRGRNSNQPQHF TGTGCCAGTAGTCGGGGGCGGAATAGCAATCAGCCCCAGCATTTT
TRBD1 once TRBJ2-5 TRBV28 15 CASRAGGKSQETQYF TGTGCCAGCAGGGCAGGGGGCAAGTCCCAAGAGACCCAGTACTTC
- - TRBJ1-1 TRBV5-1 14 CASSYGGLNTEAFF TGCGCCAGCAGCTACGGGGGACTGAACACTGAAGCTTTCTTT
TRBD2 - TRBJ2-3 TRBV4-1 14 CASSLGGSTDTQYF TGCGCCAGCAGCCTCGGGGGGTCCACAGATACGCAGTATTTT
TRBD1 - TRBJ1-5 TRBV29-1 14 CSVAGQGVGQPQHF TGCAGCGTTGCAGGACAGGGTGTGGGTCAGCCCCAGCATTTT
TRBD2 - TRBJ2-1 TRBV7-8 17 CASSLRSGGASYNEQFF TGTGCCAGCAGCCTACGTAGCGGGGGGGCATCCTACAATGAGCAGTTCTTC
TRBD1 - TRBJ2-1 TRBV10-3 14 CAISGQGVDNEQFF TGTGCCATCAGTGGACAGGGGGTAGACAATGAGCAGTTCTTC
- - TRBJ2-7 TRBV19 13 CASSLDRNYEQYF TGTGCCAGTAGCCTGGACAGAAATTACGAGCAGTACTTC
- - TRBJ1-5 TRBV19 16 CASSIDRRQFNQPQHF TGTGCCAGTAGTATAGATCGTCGGCAGTTTAATCAGCCCCAGCATTTT
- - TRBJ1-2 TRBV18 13 CASSPRSDYGYTF TGTGCCAGCTCACCCCGCTCCGACTATGGCTACACCTTC